The subject of this entry is one T cell receptor (beta chain). No antigen is known for it. This sample was included in a study of CD4 T cells in relation to SARS-CoV-2 and coronaviruses. Study-level points and caveats: The cross-reactivity analysis covered only spike protein, not other viral proteins.

CDR3 length: 19 residues. Germline-derived CDR1 and CDR2 are MDHEN and SYDVKM. Trimming shortened V by 5 bases and J by 0 bases, and 20 bases separated the two germline ends. The repertoire was sequenced with immunoSEQ multiplex PCR; TCRdb's copy has only in-frame clones and lacks some. The sample has tens of thousands of clones, approximately 83% seen once; the top ten hold 3.1%. The specimen sequenced was memory CD4+ T cells from PBMCs. This receptor was taken from an adult with COVID-19. The chain employs TRBV28 and TRBJ2-6; possibly TRBD2 for D (9 bases). The CDR3 is CASSARQGTSPSGANVLTF. CDR3 coding DNA: TGTGCCAGCAGTGCCAGACAGGGGACTAGCCCCTCTGGGGCCAACGTCCTGACTTTC. Drawing the rest from reference TRBV28 and TRBJ2-6, the complete variable domain is DVKVTQSSRYLVKRTGEKVFLECVQDMDHENMFWYRQDPGLGLRLIYFSYDVKMKEKGDIPEGYSVSREKKERFSLILESASTNQTSMYLCASSARQGTSPSGANVLTFGAGSRLTVL.